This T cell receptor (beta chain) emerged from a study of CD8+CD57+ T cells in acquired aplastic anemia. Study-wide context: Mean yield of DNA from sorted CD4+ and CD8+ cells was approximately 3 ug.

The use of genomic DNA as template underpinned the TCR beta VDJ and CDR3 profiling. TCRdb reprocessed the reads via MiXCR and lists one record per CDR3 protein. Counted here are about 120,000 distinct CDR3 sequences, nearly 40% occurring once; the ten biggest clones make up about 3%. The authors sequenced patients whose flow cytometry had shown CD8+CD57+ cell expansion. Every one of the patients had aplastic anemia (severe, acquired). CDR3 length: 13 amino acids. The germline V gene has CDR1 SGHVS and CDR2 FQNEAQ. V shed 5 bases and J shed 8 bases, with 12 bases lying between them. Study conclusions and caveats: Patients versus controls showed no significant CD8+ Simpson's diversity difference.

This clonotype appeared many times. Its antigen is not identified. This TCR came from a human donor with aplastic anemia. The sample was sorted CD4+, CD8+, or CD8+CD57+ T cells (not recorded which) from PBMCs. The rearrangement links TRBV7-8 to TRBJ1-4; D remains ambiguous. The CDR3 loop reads CASSRTEREKLFF. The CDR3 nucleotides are TGTGCCAGCAGCCGGACTGAAAGAGAAAAACTGTTTTTT.